Below are 9 T cell receptor beta chains sequenced from a single sample in a study of T cell responses to AZD1222 COVID-19 vaccine. Only in-frame clones appear in the TCRdb table, and some are missing; sequencing was by immunoSEQ multiplex PCR. Counted here are more than 110,000 clones, roughly 92% occurring once; the ten biggest clones make up over 4%. The source material was peripheral blood, sampled on day 0 of AZD1222 vaccination. These receptors were taken from an adult in good health.

The chain joins TRBV7-9 to TRBJ2-1; tentatively, D is TRBD1 (5 bases). Trimming took off 1 base at V and 4 bases at J, with 17 bases between the two ends. CDR1 SEHNR and CDR2 FQNEAQ come from the germline V gene (reference sequence). The CDR3 spans 17 residues. This chain's CDR3 is CASSLEGVGASYNEQFF. The CDR3 nucleotides are TGTGCCAGCAGCTTAGAAGGGGTGGGCGCATCTTACAATGAGCAGTTCTTC.

The J gene is TRBJ2-7, the V gene TRBV30; D might be TRBD2 (6 bases). The CDR3 is 20 residues long. The germline V gene encodes CDR1 GTSNPN and CDR2 SVGIG (reference sequence). Trimming took 0 bases from V and 5 from J, leaving 32 bases between them. CDR3 loop: CAWSVRGTDIPLRIQNEQYF. DNA for the CDR3: TGTGCCTGGAGTGTACGGGGGACCGATATCCCTCTCCGAATTCAGAACGAGCAGTACTTC.

The V call is TRBV30, the J call TRBJ1-1; TRBD1 agrees at 9 bases. This CDR3 spans 13 amino acids. Germline V lookup: CDR1 GTSNPN, CDR2 SVGIG (reference sequence). With V trimmed by 7 bases and J by 5 bases, 8 bases remained unmatched. CDR3 sequence: CASSGQGATEAFF. The CDR3 DNA sequence: TGTGCCTCCTCGGGACAGGGTGCGACTGAAGCTTTCTTT.

CDR3 loop: CASHRQSLSGNTIYF. The CDR3 region has the DNA TGTGCCAGCCATAGACAGAGCCTCTCTGGAAACACCATATATTTT. The rearrangement uses TRBV6-5 and TRBJ1-3, with a possible D match to TRBD1 (5 bases). V was shortened by 8 bases and J by 0 bases, with 14 bases between the two germline ends. Germline V CDR1 and CDR2: MNHEY, SVGAGI. This CDR3 is 15 amino acids long.

With regard to this clone: The junction and the germline gene differ at one end; a read error may be behind it. For the CDR3, the DNA is TGTGCCAGCAGAGAAGAAGAGACCCAGTACTTC. It specifies CASREEETQYF. V is TRBV6-1 and J is TRBJ2-5; no firm D call. CDR3 size: 11 residues. The germline CDR1 and CDR2 sequences are MNHNS and SASEGT.

The chain uses TRBV5-1 and TRBJ2-5, with D maybe TRBD1 (6 bases). The V end lost 2 bases, the J end lost 11 bases, and 28 bases lay between the germline ends. The CDR3 spans 17 residues. Germline values: CDR1 SGHRS, CDR2 YFSETQ. CDR3 DNA: TGCGCCAGCAGCTTCAACGACAGGACCCACGAAGTTGGGTATCAGTACTTC. Encoded protein: CASSFNDRTHEVGYQYF. Full variable domain (rest looked up from reference TRBV5-1 and TRBJ2-5): KAGVTQTPRYLIKTRGQQVTLSCSPISGHRSVSWYQQTPGQGLQFLFEYFSETQRNKGNFPGRFSGRQFSNSRSEMNVSTLELGDSALYLCASSFNDRTHEVGYQYFGPGTRLLVL.

The chain employs TRBV30 and TRBJ1-4, with a weak D call TRBD1 (5 bases). V was trimmed by 0 bases and J by 12 bases, leaving 14 bases between them. The CDR3 extends over 13 amino acids. Germline V gene sequence: CDR1 GTSNPN, CDR2 SVGIG (reference sequence). CDR3: CAWSVRVWGELFF. CDR3 nucleotides: TGTGCCTGGAGTGTACGTGTTTGGGGCGAACTGTTTTTT.

The genes are TRBV28 and TRBJ2-7, with TRBD2 matching 10 bases. V gave up 3 bases and J gave up 1 base; unmatched junction bases: 3. The V gene's germline CDR1 is MDHEN and CDR2 SYDVKM. The CDR3 extends over 15 amino acids. The CDR3 DNA reads as TGTGCCAGCAGTTTCAGACTAGCGGGTTCCTACGAGCAGTACTTC. It translates to CASSFRLAGSYEQYF.

The J gene is TRBJ2-4, the V gene TRBV3-1 (or the pseudogene TRBV3-2); 9 bases line up with TRBD2. The CDR3 has 14 residues. The J segment lost 9 bases and the V segment lost 0 bases, leaving 3 bases of the junction unmatched. Germline V gene data show CDR1 as LGHDT and CDR2 as YNNKEL (reference sequence). The CDR3 loop reads CASSQEIAGAIQYF. DNA of the CDR3: TGTGCCAGCAGCCAAGAGATAGCGGGAGCCATTCAGTACTTC.